The entry below describes one T cell receptor beta chain. Its antigen is unknown. The data derive from a study of shared clonotypes between healthy human individuals. General study results and limits: Investigators expected sequencing depth to affect clonotype sharing among donors.

This was a deep-level run. Method: immunoSEQ multiplex PCR; TCRdb's copy keeps in-frame clones and lacks some. The data hold some 2,100,000 clones, with 90% to 97% observed a single time. Germline V lookup: CDR1 MNHNY, CDR2 SVGAGI (reference sequence). V was shortened by 6 bases and J by 8 bases, with 16 bases between the two germline ends. CDR3 length: 13 amino acids. Adult Caucasians living in Nashville, Tennessee made up all of the donors. Partitioning of CD4+ cells yielded a CD45RA+ naive subset and a CD45RA-negative memory subset. This TCR was recovered from a young man in good health. The gene calls are TRBV6-6 and TRBJ1-2; D is ambiguous. Sequencing used naive CD4+ T cells sorted from blood. Subset meaning: CD45RA+ positively selected. This CDR3 is CASRPTGISGYTF. Written as DNA, the CDR3 is TGTGCCAGCAGACCCACCGGGATATCGGGCTACACCTTC.